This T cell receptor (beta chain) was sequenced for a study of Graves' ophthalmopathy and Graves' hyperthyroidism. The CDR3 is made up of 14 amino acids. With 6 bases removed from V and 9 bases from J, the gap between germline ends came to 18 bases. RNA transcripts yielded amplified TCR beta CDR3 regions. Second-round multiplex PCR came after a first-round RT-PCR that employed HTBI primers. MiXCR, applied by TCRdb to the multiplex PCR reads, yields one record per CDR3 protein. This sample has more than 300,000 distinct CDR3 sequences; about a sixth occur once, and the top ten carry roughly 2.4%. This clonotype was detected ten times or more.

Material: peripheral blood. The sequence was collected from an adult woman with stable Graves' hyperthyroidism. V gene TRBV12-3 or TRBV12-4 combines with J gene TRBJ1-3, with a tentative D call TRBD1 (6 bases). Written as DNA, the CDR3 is TGTGCCAGCAGCCCGCCGATCAGGGGAGGCACCATATATTTT. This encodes CASSPPIRGGTIYF.